This T cell receptor (beta chain) was found in a study of T-cell reconstitution after alpha-beta-depleted transplantation in children. Findings and limits, study-wide: Expanded graft clones, several hundred of them, were reportedly the source of alpha-beta T cells about two months after transplant.

This CDR3 spans 13 amino acids. Germline-derived CDR1 and CDR2 are KGHSH and LQKENI. The V and J ends lost 7 bases and 1 base respectively, with 10 bases between them. Note on this clonotype: What it binds is not known.

Unique molecular identifiers were used to barcode this TCRbeta library. TCRdb re-called the PCR reads with MiXCR, one entry per CDR3 protein. The data show over 200,000 distinct CDR3 sequences, with under 13% seen just once and 28% held by the top ten. The rearrangement links TRBV18 to TRBJ2-5; TRBD1 is a possible D gene (5 bases). The sequence was collected from a child less than two years old with acute myeloid leukemia, due to receive a stem cell transplant. Source: PBMCs, taken before TCRalphabeta/CD19-depleted stem cell transplant. CDR3 loop: CASWGTVQETQYF. In DNA, the CDR3 is TGTGCCAGCTGGGGCACGGTCCAAGAGACCCAGTACTTC.